This entry concerns a single T cell receptor (beta chain). Antigen specificity is unknown. This specimen belongs to a study of monozygotic twins with inflammatory bowel disease. The CDR3 is 11 amino acids. The germline gives CDR1 MNHNY, CDR2 SVGAGI (reference sequence). Incorporation of UMIs carrying a 6-nucleotide sample barcode was performed by template switching. For each CDR3 protein, TCRdb gives one entry from its re-call of the 5' RACE reads, without DNA. This listing includes approximately 110,000 distinct CDR3 sequences. Study findings and constraints: Cells of different T cell subtypes could not be told apart.

The source material was blood. The receptor comes from a human donor with ulcerative colitis or Crohn's disease, or a healthy co-twin of an affected twin (not recorded which). V is TRBV6-6 and J is TRBJ2-7. This chain's CDR3 is CASITNGEQYF.